This TCR beta chain was retrieved from a study of early T cells in non-severe SARS-CoV-2 infection. TCRdb called the 5' RACE reads again in MiXCR, with one record for every CDR3 protein. The data show about 35,000 distinct CDR3 sequences, around 6% seen once. There are 15 residues in the CDR3. Per the germline V gene, CDR1 is SGHTA and CDR2 is FQGTGA. Trimming at V came to 9 bases and at J to 7 bases, leaving 13 bases not matched to a gene. This specimen was whole blood, taken at baseline. V gene TRBV7-3 combines with J gene TRBJ2-1, with 9 bases fitting TRBD2. This TCR came from an adult who was a healthcare worker with PCR-confirmed SARS-CoV-2 infection or an uninfected control (not recorded which). The CDR3 DNA reads TGTGCCAGTACTCCAAGCGGGGGGCCTGGTAATGAGCAGTTCTTC. Protein product: CASTPSGGPGNEQFF.